This T cell receptor beta chain was observed in a study of Graves' ophthalmopathy and Graves' hyperthyroidism. As for this clonotype: Its specificity is not known.

Study outcomes and limitations: In blood, most expanded thyroid clonotypes above 0.001 frequency were also detected.

The germline V gene encodes CDR1 DFQATT and CDR2 SNEGSKA (reference sequence). The CDR3 is 14 residues long. J lost 6 bases, V lost 1 base, and 9 bases had no gene match. Transcripts of RNA were the source for amplifying TCR beta CDR3 regions. First-round RT-PCR relied on HTBI primers, and a second-round multiplex PCR came next. TCRdb used MiXCR to reprocess the multiplex PCR reads, holding one entry per CDR3 protein. This table has 230,000 or so distinct CDR3 sequences, 45% appearing once. Ophthalmopathy donors showed moderate-to-severe activity, CAS ≥3, NOSPECS ≥4 and a duration under 3 months. Material for sequencing was peripheral blood. V and J are TRBV20-1 and TRBJ2-7; 7 bases align to TRBD1. This receptor was taken from an adult man with Graves' ophthalmopathy. The CDR3 here is CSARVRGGRGEQYF. The CDR3 DNA reads TGCAGTGCTAGAGTGCGAGGGGGCAGGGGCGAGCAGTACTTC.